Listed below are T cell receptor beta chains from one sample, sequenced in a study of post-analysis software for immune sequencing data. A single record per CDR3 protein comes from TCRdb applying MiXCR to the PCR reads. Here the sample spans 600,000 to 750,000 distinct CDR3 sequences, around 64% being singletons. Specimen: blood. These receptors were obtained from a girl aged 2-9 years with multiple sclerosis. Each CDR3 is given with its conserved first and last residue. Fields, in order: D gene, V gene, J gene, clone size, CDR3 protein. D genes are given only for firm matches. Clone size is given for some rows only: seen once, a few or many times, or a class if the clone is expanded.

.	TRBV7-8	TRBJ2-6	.	CATLVNVLTF
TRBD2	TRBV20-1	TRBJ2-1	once	CSARDYLAGGEVGEQFF
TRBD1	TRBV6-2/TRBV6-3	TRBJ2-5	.	CASSETGDRQYF
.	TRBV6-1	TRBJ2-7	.	CASSEEWSVSYEQYF
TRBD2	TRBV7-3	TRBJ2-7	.	CASSPSGRASYEQYF
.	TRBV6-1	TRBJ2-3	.	CASGGSGVLRADTQYF
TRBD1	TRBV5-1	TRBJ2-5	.	CASSRTGGEETQYF
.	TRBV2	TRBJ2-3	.	CASREGESPDTQYF
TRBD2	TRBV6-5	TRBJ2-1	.	CASTSLAGASRNQQFF
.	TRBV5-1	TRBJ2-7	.	CASSLEVPSYEQYF
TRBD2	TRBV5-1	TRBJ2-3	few	CASAFREGRTDTQYF
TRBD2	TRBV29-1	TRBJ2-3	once	CSVDGLAGTIDTRYF
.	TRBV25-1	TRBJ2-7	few	CASGGTDSYEQYF
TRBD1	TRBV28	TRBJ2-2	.	CASSLHHMTGPNTGELFF
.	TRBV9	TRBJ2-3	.	CASSVSRLMISGDTQYF
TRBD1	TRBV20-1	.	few	CSPDRVQETQYF
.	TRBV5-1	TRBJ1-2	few	CASSWYRADYGYTF
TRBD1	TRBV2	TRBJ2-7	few	CASKGDRSYEQYF
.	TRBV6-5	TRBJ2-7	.	CASSYSSGESYEQYF
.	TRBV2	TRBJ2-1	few	CASSVANLNEQFF
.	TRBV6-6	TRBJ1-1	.	CASSYGQPNTEAFF
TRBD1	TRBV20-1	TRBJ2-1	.	CSASGTGGDNEQFF
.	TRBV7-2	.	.	CASSFSQGGYEQYF
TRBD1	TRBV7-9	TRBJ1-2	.	CASSLATGNYGYTF
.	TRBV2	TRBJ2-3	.	CASRMSTATDTQYF
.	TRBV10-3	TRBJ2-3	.	CAISDDTDTQYF
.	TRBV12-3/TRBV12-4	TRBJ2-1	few	CASGRLLTSHNEQFF
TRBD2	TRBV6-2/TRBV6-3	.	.	CASSYSGTSGFPRDEQYF
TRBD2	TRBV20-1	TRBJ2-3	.	CSAHWERGAVDTQYF
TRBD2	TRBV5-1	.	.	CASRYHREEKSSYNEQYF